This T cell receptor beta chain derives from a study of regulatory T cells in long-lasting Graves disease. Study findings and constraints: Persistent patients had more shared public clonotypes (2,741) than new patients (about 880). Only peripheral blood was studied, not thyroid tissue.

Construction of the TCR beta libraries employed iRepertoire HTBI primers in conjunction with Arm-PCR of CDR3 regions. Per the study methods: Taken together, the samples had fewer than 70 TRBV and 13 to 15 TRBJ segments identified. Each CDR3 protein is one row after TCRdb ran MiXCR on the multiplex PCR reads. TCRdb's processing, not the authors' own work, is the source of the V and J calls. The data show 200,000 to 300,000 distinct CDR3 sequences, 20% to 25% seen once. Turning to this clonotype: What it binds is unknown. This is likely an artifact of a read error, given a far larger clone one base away.

This CDR3 is built from 14 residues. In germline, CDR1 is SGHDT, CDR2 YYEEEE. Time point defined: newly diagnosed GD, antithyroid drugs for less than 3 months. Following extraction of RNA from PBMCs, that RNA was used to make the TCR library. From an endocrinology department in Xi'an, China, came the patients. The clonotype was recovered from a female donor with Graves disease. Material: peripheral blood mononuclear cells (PBMCs), obtained at new diagnosis, from a patient treated with antithyroid drugs. V and J are TRBV5-6 and TRBJ1-4; TRBD1 is a possible D gene (6 bases). The DNA for the CDR3 is TGTGCCAGCCGATACAGGGACTATAATGAAAAACTGTCTTTT. Its protein is CASRYRDYNEKLSF.